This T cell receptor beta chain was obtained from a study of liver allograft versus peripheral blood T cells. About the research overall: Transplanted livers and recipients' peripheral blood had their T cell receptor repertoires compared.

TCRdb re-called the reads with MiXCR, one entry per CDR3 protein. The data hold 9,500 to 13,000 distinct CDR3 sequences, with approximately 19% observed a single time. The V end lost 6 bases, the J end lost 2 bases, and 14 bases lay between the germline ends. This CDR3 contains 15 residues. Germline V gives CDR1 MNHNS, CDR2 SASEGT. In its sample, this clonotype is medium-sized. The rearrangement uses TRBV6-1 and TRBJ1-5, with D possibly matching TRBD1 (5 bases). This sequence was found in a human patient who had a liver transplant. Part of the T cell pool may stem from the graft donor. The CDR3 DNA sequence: TGTGCCAGCAGCGGGAGCACAGGAGGCAATCAGCCCCAGCATTTT. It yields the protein CASSGSTGGNQPQHF.